This T cell receptor (beta chain) was identified during a study of shared clonotypes between healthy human individuals. Study conclusions and caveats: An effect of sequencing depth on clonotype sharing among donors was expected.

It was into CD45RA+ naive and CD45RA-negative memory subsets that the CD4+ cells were split. Deep-level assay runs were performed. Generated by immunoSEQ multiplex PCR, the TCRdb table keeps only in-frame clones and is missing some. The sample lists over a million clones, roughly 96% seen once, with approximately 1.1% in the top ten. A word on this clone: Its target is unknown.

In germline, CDR1 is SGHTA, CDR2 FQGNSA. The length of the CDR3 is 14 residues. V was clipped by 1 base and J by 12 bases; unmatched bases: 6. The gene calls are TRBV7-2 and TRBJ2-1; TRBD2 matches 10 bases. The sequence was obtained from a man aged 25-45 years in good health. Specimen: naive CD4+ T cells sorted from blood. Specified subset: CD45RA+ positively selected. This CDR3 is CASSLGTSGQTQFF. The CDR3 DNA is TGTGCCAGCAGCTTAGGGACTAGCGGTCAAACGCAGTTCTTC.